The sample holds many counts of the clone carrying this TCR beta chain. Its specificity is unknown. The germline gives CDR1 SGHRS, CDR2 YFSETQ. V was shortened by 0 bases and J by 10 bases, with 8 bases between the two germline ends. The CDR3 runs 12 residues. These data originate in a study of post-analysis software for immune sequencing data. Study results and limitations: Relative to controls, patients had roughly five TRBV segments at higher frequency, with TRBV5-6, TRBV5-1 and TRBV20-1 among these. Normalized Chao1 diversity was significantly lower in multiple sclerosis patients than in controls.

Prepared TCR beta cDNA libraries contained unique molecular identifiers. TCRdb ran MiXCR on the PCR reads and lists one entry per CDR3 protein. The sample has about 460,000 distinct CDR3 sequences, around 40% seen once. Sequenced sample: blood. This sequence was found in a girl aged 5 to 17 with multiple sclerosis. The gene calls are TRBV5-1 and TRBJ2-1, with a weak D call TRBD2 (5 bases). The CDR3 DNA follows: TGCGCCAGCAGCTTGGGTACGGGGGAGCAGTTCTTC. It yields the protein CASSLGTGEQFF.